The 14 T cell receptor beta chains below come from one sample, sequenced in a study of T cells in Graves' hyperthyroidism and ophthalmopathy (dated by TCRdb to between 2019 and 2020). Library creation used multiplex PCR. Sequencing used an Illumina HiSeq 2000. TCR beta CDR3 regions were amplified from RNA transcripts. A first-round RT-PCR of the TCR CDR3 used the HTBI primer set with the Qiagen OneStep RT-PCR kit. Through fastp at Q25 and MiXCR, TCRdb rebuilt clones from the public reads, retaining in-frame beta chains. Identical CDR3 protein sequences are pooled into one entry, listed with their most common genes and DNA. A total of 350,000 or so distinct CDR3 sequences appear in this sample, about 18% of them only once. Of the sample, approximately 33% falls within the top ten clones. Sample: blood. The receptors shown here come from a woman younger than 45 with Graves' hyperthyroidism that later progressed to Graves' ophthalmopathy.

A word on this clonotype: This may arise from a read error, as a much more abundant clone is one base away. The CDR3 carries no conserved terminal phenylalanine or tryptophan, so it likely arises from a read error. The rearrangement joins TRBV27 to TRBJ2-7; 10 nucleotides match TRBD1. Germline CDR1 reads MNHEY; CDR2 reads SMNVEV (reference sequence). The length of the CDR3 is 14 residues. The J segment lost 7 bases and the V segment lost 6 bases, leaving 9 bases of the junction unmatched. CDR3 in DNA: TGTGCCAGCAGCCGACAGGGGGCATCTACGGAGCAGTACCTC. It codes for CASSRQGASTEQYL.

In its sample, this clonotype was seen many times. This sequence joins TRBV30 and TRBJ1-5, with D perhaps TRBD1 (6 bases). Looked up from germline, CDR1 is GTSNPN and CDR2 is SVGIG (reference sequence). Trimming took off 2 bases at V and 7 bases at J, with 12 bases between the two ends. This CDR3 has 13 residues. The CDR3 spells CAWSLDSGQPQHF. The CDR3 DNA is TGTGCCTGGAGTCTGGACAGTGGGCAGCCCCAGCATTTT.

The CDR3 DNA reads TGTGCCAGCTGTGGGCCCCGGGGGGGCGGGAGGGCCGACAATGAGCAGTTCTTC. This codes for CASCGPRGGGRADNEQFF. The gene calls are TRBV27 and TRBJ2-1; 9 bases fit TRBD2. Germline V gene lookup returns CDR1 MNHEY and CDR2 SMNVEV (reference sequence). V shed 8 bases, J shed 5 bases, and the junction held 19 bases outside the gene matches. There are 18 residues in the CDR3.

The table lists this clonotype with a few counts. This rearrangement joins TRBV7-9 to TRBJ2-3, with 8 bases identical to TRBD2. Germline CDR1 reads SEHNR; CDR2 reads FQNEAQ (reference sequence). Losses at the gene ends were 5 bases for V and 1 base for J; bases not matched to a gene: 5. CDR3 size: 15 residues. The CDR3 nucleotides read TGTGCCAGCAGCCCGACAGCGGGGGGCACAGATACGCAGTATTTT. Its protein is CASSPTAGGTDTQYF.

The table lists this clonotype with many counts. In DNA, the CDR3 is TGTGCCAGCAGCTTTTTCGAGCGGGGGTTCGGGACCTCCTCCTACAATGAGCAGTTCTTC. Protein sequence: CASSFFERGFGTSSYNEQFF. This chain links TRBV7-8 with TRBJ2-1; TRBD2 matches 8 bases. CDR1 and CDR2 from the germline V gene are SGHVS and FQNEAQ. Trimming at V came to 3 bases and at J to 0 bases, leaving 16 bases not matched to a gene. The CDR3 consists of 20 residues.

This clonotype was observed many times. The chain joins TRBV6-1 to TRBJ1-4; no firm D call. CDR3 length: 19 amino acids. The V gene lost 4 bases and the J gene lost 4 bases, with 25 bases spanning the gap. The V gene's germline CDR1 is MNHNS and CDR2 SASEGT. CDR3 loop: CASSVRGRSSGLFNEKLFF. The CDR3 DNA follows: TGTGCCAGCAGTGTCCGAGGGCGAAGCAGTGGGTTATTTAATGAAAAACTGTTTTTT.

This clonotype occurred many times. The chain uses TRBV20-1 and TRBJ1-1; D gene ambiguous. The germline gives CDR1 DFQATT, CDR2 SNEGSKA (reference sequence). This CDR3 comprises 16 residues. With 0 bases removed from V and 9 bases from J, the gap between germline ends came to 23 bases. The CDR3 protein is CSAREGIRGIDGKAFF. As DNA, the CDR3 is TGCAGTGCTAGAGAAGGGATACGGGGAATCGACGGCAAAGCTTTCTTT.

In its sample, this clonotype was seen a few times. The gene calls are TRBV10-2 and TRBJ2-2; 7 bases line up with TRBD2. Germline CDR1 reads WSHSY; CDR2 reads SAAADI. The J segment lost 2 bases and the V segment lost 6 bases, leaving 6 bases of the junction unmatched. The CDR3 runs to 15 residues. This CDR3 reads CASRGGGGNTGELFF. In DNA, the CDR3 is TGCGCCAGCAGAGGCGGGGGAGGTAACACCGGGGAGCTGTTTTTT.

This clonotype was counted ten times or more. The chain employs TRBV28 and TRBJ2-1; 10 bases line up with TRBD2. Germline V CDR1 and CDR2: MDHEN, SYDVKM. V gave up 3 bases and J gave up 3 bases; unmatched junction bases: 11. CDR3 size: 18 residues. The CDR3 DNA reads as TGTGCCAGCAGTTTCTTTCCCAGCGGGGGGGCGATCTACAATGAGCAGTTCTTC. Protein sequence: CASSFFPSGGAIYNEQFF.

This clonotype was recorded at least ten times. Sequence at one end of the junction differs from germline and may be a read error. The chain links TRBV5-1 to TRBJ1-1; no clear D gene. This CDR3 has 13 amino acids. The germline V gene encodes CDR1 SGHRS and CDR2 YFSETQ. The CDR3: CASRLAGDTEAFF. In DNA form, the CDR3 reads TGCGCCAGCAGATTGGCCGGGGACACTGAAGCTTTCTTT.

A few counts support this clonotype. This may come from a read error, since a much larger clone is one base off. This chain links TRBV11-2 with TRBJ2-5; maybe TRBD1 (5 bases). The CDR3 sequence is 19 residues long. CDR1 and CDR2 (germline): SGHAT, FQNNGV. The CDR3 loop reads CASSKPSDWGRVHQGTQYF. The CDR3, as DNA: TGTGCCAGCAGCAAACCCTCTGACTGGGGCAGGGTGCACCAAGGGACCCAGTACTTC.

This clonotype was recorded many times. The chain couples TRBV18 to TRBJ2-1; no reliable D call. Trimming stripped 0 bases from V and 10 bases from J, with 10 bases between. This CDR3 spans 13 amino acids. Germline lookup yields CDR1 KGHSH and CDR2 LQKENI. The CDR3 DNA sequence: TGTGCCAGCTCACCACCTAGGCTAGACGAGCAGTTCTTC. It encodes CASSPPRLDEQFF.

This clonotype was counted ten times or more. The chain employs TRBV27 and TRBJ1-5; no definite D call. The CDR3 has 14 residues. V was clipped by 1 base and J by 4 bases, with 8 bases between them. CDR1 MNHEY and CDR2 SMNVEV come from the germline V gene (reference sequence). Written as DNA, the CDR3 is TGTGCCAGCAGTTTATGGCCAGCGAATCAGCCCCAGCATTTT. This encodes CASSLWPANQPQHF.

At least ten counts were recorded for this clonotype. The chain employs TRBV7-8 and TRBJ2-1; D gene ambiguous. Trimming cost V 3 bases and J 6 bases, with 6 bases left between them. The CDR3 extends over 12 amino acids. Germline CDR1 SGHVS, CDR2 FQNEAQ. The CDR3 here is CASSFGPNEQFF. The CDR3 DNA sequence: TGTGCCAGCAGCTTTGGACCCAATGAGCAGTTCTTC.